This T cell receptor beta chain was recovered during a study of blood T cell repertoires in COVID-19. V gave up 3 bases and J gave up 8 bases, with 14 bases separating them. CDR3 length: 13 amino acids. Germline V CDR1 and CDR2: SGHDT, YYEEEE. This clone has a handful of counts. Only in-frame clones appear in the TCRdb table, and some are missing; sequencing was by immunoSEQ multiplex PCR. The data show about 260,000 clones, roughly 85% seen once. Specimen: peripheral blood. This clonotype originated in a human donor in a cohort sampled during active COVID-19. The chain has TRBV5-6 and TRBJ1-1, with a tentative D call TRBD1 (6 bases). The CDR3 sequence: CASSWGHREEAFF. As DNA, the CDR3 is TGTGCCAGCAGCTGGGGACACAGGGAAGAAGCTTTCTTT. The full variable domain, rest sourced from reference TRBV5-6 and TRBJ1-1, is DAGVTQSPTHLIKTRGQQVTLRCSPKSGHDTVSWYQQALGQGPQFIFQYYEEEERQRGNFPDRFSGHQFPNYSSELNVNALLLGDSALYLCASSWGHREEAFFGQGTRLTVV.